A single sample is the source of the 3 T cell receptor beta chains below, sequenced in a study of blood T cell repertoires in COVID-19. Clones were sequenced by immunoSEQ multiplex PCR, and TCRdb holds only the in-frame ones, with some missing. The sample has about 75,000 clones; 80% to 90% are singletons. Input material: peripheral blood. All receptors come from a woman aged 45-65 years with acute or convalescent COVID-19.

The rearrangement uses TRBV19 and TRBJ1-2; 7 positions agree with TRBD1. The V segment lost 5 bases and the J segment 0 bases; nucleotides outside the gene matches: 6. Looked up from germline, CDR1 is LNHDA and CDR2 is SQIVND (reference sequence). This CDR3 has 15 amino acids. The CDR3 reads CASSWTGEANYGYTF. The CDR3 DNA is TGTGCCAGTAGTTGGACAGGAGAAGCTAACTATGGCTACACCTTC.

The chain is built from TRBV19 and TRBJ1-5; a possible D gene is TRBD1 (5 bases). Germline V lookup: CDR1 LNHDA, CDR2 SQIVND (reference sequence). The CDR3 is 15 amino acids. Deletions cut 3 bases from V and 5 bases from J, with 14 bases between. This CDR3 is CASSIGGGNYQPQHF. CDR3 nucleotide sequence: TGTGCCAGTAGTATCGGGGGGGGGAATTATCAGCCCCAGCATTTT.

The rearrangement uses TRBV7-2 and TRBJ2-5, with TRBD1 as a possible D gene (5 bases). Germline V CDR1 and CDR2: SGHTA, FQGNSA. This CDR3 is built from 15 residues. V was trimmed by 2 bases and J by 0 bases, leaving 10 bases between them. CDR3 coding DNA: TGTGCCAGCAGCTTAAATTTCAGGGACCAAGAGACCCAGTACTTC. It encodes CASSLNFRDQETQYF.